The subject of this entry is one TCR beta chain. Its antigen remains unidentified. The same CDR3 arises from other DNA sequences in this sample as well. This record belongs to a study of T cell responses to AZD1222 COVID-19 vaccine. Study observations and caveats: White British ancestry dominated among donors, who included more females, and clonal diversity was possibly underestimated. Nearly half of the spike-specific TCRs reportedly recognize variant regions that carry no mutations.

TCRdb keeps only in-frame clones here, not all; method: immunoSEQ multiplex PCR. The sample records 150,000 to 200,000 clones, just over 90% being singletons. Second-dose intervals of approximately 4 or approximately 12 weeks were pooled. CDR1 MNHEY and CDR2 SVGAGI come from the germline V gene. The CDR3 contains 14 residues. Trimming at V came to 2 bases and at J to 5 bases, leaving 3 bases not matched to a gene. The chain carries TRBV6-5 and TRBJ1-5, with TRBD1 matching over 7 bases. Sequencing used peripheral blood, obtained 28 days after the second AZD1222 dose. This receptor was taken from an adult who received the AZD1222 COVID-19 vaccine. This CDR3 is CASSYQQGYQPQHF. DNA of the CDR3: TGTGCCAGCAGTTACCAACAGGGGTATCAGCCCCAGCATTTT.